One and the same sample provided the 20 T cell receptor beta chains below, sequenced in a study of neurological immune-mediated disorders. TCRdb independently ran MiXCR on the 5' RACE reads; one entry per CDR3 protein. Altogether tens of thousands of distinct CDR3 sequences are present, 3% to 4.5% being singletons, with the ten largest covering less than 2%. Sequenced: PBMCs. The receptors derive from a man aged 30 to 39 with multiple sclerosis.

This clonotype was seen ten or more times. The chain links TRBV28 to TRBJ1-5; 8 positions agree with TRBD1. Germline V CDR1 and CDR2: MDHEN, SYDVKM. Germline trimming cut 4 bases from V and 3 bases from J; bases unmatched to any gene: 8. CDR3 length equals 16 residues. The CDR3 coding sequence is TGTGCCAGCAGTTCTGCCGGGACAGGAGTCAATCAGCCCCAGCATTTT. Protein sequence: CASSSAGTGVNQPQHF.

This clonotype has a count of ten or more. DNA for the CDR3: TGCGCCAGCAGCTTGGAACCGGGAGCCCCCTACGAGCAGTACTTC. Its protein is CASSLEPGAPYEQYF. The rearrangement joins TRBV5-1 to TRBJ2-7; possibly TRBD2 for D (6 bases). Trimming pared 0 bases from V and 2 bases from J, leaving 12 bases between. CDR3 length: 15 residues. Per the germline V gene, CDR1 is SGHRS and CDR2 is YFSETQ.

This clonotype was picked up many times. The chain joins TRBV4-2 to TRBJ2-7, with 8 bases that match TRBD1. There are 12 residues in the CDR3. Germline loops: CDR1 LGHNA, CDR2 YNFKEQ. Germline trimming cut 9 bases from V and 2 bases from J; bases unmatched to any gene: 3. As DNA, the CDR3 is TGTGCCAGAAAGGGACAGGCCTACGAGCAGTACTTC. Its protein product is CARKGQAYEQYF.

This clonotype was seen repeatedly, ten times or more. The rearrangement uses TRBV12-3 or TRBV12-4 and TRBJ1-6, with unresolved D. The V end was cut by 6 bases, the J end by 8 bases, with 14 bases between. The CDR3 covers 14 residues. Here the CDR3 DNA reads TGTGCCAGCAGGGTTGGAGAGGTGGATTCACCCCTCCACTTT. Protein product: CASRVGEVDSPLHF.

This clonotype was found many times. The rearrangement links TRBV2 to TRBJ2-3; 14 bases match TRBD2. The CDR3 loop spans 17 amino acids. The germline gives CDR1 SNHLY, CDR2 FYNNEI. V gave up 5 bases and J gave up 1 base; unmatched junction bases: 5. Written as DNA, the CDR3 is TGTGCCAGCAGTCCCCTGGGACTAGCGGGGGGCACAGATACGCAGTATTTT. Translating gives CASSPLGLAGGTDTQYF.

This clonotype was seen only a few times. The J gene is TRBJ2-1, the V gene TRBV7-6; TRBD2 might be the D (6 bases). V lost 3 bases, J lost 4 bases, and 13 bases lay in between. Germline CDR1 is SGHVS and CDR2 is FNYEAQ. The CDR3 extends over 15 amino acids. This CDR3 is CASSLITSSYNEQFF. The DNA of the CDR3 is TGTGCCAGCAGCTTGATAACTAGCAGTTACAATGAGCAGTTCTTC.

Ten or more counts support this clonotype. This sequence joins TRBV7-2 and TRBJ1-5, with 8 bases fitting TRBD1. This CDR3 region has 14 residues. J gave up 5 bases and V 1 base, and 1 base lay outside the gene matches. CDR1 is SGHTA, CDR2 FQGNSA, per germline. CDR3 nucleotides: TGTGCCAGCAGCTTAGGACAGGGGTATCAGCCCCAGCATTTT. This encodes CASSLGQGYQPQHF.

This clonotype was detected many times. The chain combines TRBV20-1 with TRBJ2-3, with D perhaps TRBD1 (6 bases). This CDR3 has 15 amino acids. The V end lost 5 bases, the J end lost 2 bases, and 17 bases lay between the germline ends. Looked up from germline, CDR1 is DFQATT and CDR2 is SNEGSKA (reference sequence). The CDR3 loop is CSAYRAGEPTDTQYF. The CDR3 region has the DNA TGCAGTGCTTATAGGGCAGGGGAGCCCACAGATACGCAGTATTTT.

In this sample, this clonotype turned up many times. The J gene is TRBJ2-7, the V gene TRBV20-1, with D perhaps matching TRBD2 (6 bases). The germline V gene encodes CDR1 DFQATT and CDR2 SNEGSKA (reference sequence). Trimming shortened V by 6 bases and J by 3 bases, and 12 bases separated the two germline ends. The CDR3 loop spans 12 amino acids. CDR3 sequence reads: CSARMGGYEQYF. In DNA form, the CDR3 reads TGCAGTGCCCGCATGGGGGGCTACGAGCAGTACTTC.

This clonotype has a count of ten or more. Written as DNA, the CDR3 is TGTGCCAGCAGTTACTCCACGGGGGGGCTTAATTCACCCCTCCACTTT. Residues: CASSYSTGGLNSPLHF. The gene calls are TRBV6-5 and TRBJ1-6; tentatively, D is TRBD1 (6 bases). Germline V CDR1 and CDR2: MNHEY, SVGAGI. The germline V and J ends were trimmed by 0 bases and 6 bases, with 12 bases remaining between them. The CDR3 consists of 16 residues.

This clonotype was observed many times. V usage is TRBV5-6 and J usage is TRBJ2-7, with TRBD2 as a possible D gene (5 bases). Per the germline V gene, CDR1 is SGHDT and CDR2 is YYEEEE. V was pared by 3 bases and J by 3 bases, with 10 bases between. This CDR3 region has 13 residues. CDR3 protein: CASSSGTLYEQYF. The CDR3 bases are TGTGCCAGCAGCTCGGGAACCCTCTACGAGCAGTACTTC.

Notes on this clonotype: Its ends do not fully match the called genes, so a read error is possible. The chain recombines TRBV12-3 or TRBV12-4 with TRBJ2-1, with 14 bases fitting TRBD2. The CDR3 is made up of 15 amino acids. In nucleotides, the CDR3 is TGTGCCAGCAGTTGGGGACTAGCGGGAGTCAATGGGCAGTTCTTC. It yields the protein CASSWGLAGVNGQFF.

This clonotype was seen a few times. This sequence joins TRBV5-5 and TRBJ2-5, with D unresolved. This CDR3 has 16 amino acids. Germline assignment: CDR1 SGHKS and CDR2 YYEKEE (reference sequence). Trimming stripped 2 bases from V and 5 bases from J, with 19 bases between. The CDR3 loop reads CASSFNLQNPWETQYF. Written as DNA, the CDR3 is TGTGCCAGCAGCTTCAATTTGCAGAACCCCTGGGAGACCCAGTACTTC. The full variable domain, in which reference TRBV5-5 and TRBJ2-5 provide the parts outside the CDR3, is DAGVTQSPTHLIKTRGQQVTLRCSPISGHKSVSWYQQVLGQGPQFIFQYYEKEERGRGNFPDRFSARQFPNYSSELNVNALLLGDSALYLCASSFNLQNPWETQYFGPGTRLLVL.

This clonotype was recorded at least ten times. The chain is built from TRBV5-1 and TRBJ2-5; 7 positions match TRBD2. The CDR3 consists of 15 residues. The V and J ends lost 4 bases and 3 bases, in that order; junction bases with no gene match: 9. The germline CDR1 and CDR2 sequences are SGHRS and YFSETQ. The chain's CDR3 is CASSRELAPEETQYF. As DNA, the CDR3 is TGCGCCAGCAGCCGCGAACTAGCGCCGGAAGAGACCCAGTACTTC. The whole variable domain, filled in from reference TRBV5-1 and TRBJ2-5, reads KAGVTQTPRYLIKTRGQQVTLSCSPISGHRSVSWYQQTPGQGLQFLFEYFSETQRNKGNFPGRFSGRQFSNSRSEMNVSTLELGDSALYLCASSRELAPEETQYFGPGTRLLVL.

This clonotype was observed at least ten times. The chain is built from TRBV6-5 and TRBJ1-1; D is unresolved. V was pared by 5 bases and J by 3 bases, with 10 bases between. The CDR3 covers 13 residues. Germline-derived CDR1 and CDR2 are MNHEY and SVGAGI. CDR3 DNA: TGTGCCAGCAGTAGGTGGGTGGACACTGAAGCTTTCTTT. As protein: CASSRWVDTEAFF.

This clonotype was detected ten times or more. The CDR3 sequence is CSAEIIRGTSYNEQFF. The CDR3 DNA reads TGCAGTGCCGAGATAATCCGGGGGACTTCCTACAATGAGCAGTTCTTC. This chain joins TRBV20-1 and TRBJ2-1; D is possibly TRBD2 (6 bases). From germline, CDR1 is DFQATT and CDR2 SNEGSKA (reference sequence). The CDR3 has 16 residues. V was cut by 6 bases and J by 1 base, with 19 bases left in between.

In this sample, this clonotype turned up a few times. The rearrangement links TRBV9 to TRBJ1-2, with D unresolved. V was pared by 0 bases and J by 5 bases, with 2 bases between. Germline CDR1 reads SGDLS; CDR2 reads YYNGEE. The CDR3 loop spans 11 amino acids. The DNA for the CDR3 is TGTGCCAGCAGCGTAGATTATGGCTACACCTTC. Translating it yields CASSVDYGYTF.

This sequence joins TRBV7-8 and TRBJ1-2; D not resolved. CDR1 is SGHVS, CDR2 FQNEAQ, per germline. The CDR3 has 13 residues. V was clipped by 3 bases and J by 4 bases, with 9 bases between them. CDR3 in DNA: TGTGCCAGCAGCTTCCCGAGCCTCTATGGCTACACCTTC. Encoded protein: CASSFPSLYGYTF.

With respect to this clonotype: A much larger clonotype is one base distant, so this may be a read error. The J gene is TRBJ1-1, the V gene TRBV7-3, with 10 positions matching TRBD1. This CDR3 is built from 15 residues. The germline gives CDR1 SGHTA, CDR2 FQGTGA. The CDR3 DNA sequence: TGTGTCAGCAGCCGACAGGGGGCGATGAACACTGAAGCTTTCTTT. Translation: CVSSRQGAMNTEAFF.

This clonotype was recorded at least ten times. V gene TRBV12-3 or TRBV12-4 combines with J gene TRBJ2-1; 9 nucleotides align to TRBD2. V lost 5 bases to trimming and J lost 8 bases; unmatched junction nucleotides: 7. CDR3 size: 14 residues. CDR3 sequence reads: CASSMTSGVDEQFF. CDR3 sequence (DNA): TGTGCCAGCAGTATGACTAGCGGAGTAGATGAGCAGTTCTTC.